The subject of this entry is one T cell receptor beta chain. After removal of 3 bases from V and 7 bases from J, the junction contained 3 bases not matched to a gene. The CDR3 contains 14 residues. The V gene's germline CDR1 is DFQATT and CDR2 SNEGSKA (reference sequence). In TCRdb, the RT-PCR reads were re-called with MiXCR into one record per CDR3 protein. The repertoire holds about 700,000 distinct CDR3 sequences, approximately 15% seen once, with 3.6% in the top ten. V gene TRBV20-1 combines with J gene TRBJ1-6, with TRBD1 matching over 10 bases. Sample: memory CD4+ T cells from blood. This receptor was identified in a female donor in good health, serving as a healthy control. This CDR3 is CSARGTGENSPLHF. The CDR3 DNA follows: TGCAGTGCTAGGGGGACAGGGGAAAATTCACCCCTCCACTTT.